Sequencing of this T cell receptor (beta chain) was carried out in a study of blood T cells in healthy people across ages. The authors ran a second PCR of about 7 to 12 cycles using a sample-barcoded 5' primer and a J-beta primer mix. Using its own MiXCR run on the 5' RACE reads, TCRdb lists one record per CDR3 protein. The sample has over a million distinct CDR3 sequences; approximately 38% are singletons. V lost 0 bases and J lost 10, with 10 bases in between. The CDR3 consists of 12 residues. From germline, CDR1 is SGHKS and CDR2 YYEKEE (reference sequence). This clonotype occurred once. The donors, healthy Caucasians from Russia, were aged 6 to 90.

The sample consisted of blood. The source is a woman aged 18-29 years in good health. The chain carries TRBV5-5 and TRBJ1-1; D not resolved. CDR3 protein: CASSLVGYAAFF. CDR3 nucleotides: TGTGCCAGCAGCTTGGTTGGATATGCAGCTTTCTTT.